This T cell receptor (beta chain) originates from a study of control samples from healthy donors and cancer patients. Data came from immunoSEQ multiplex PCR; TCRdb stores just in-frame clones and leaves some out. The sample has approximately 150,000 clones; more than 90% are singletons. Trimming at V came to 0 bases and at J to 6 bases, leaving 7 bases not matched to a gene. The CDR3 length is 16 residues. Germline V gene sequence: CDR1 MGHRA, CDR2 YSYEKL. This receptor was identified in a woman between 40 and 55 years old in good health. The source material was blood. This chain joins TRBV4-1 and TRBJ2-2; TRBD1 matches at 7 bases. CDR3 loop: CASSQEPTGAAGELFF. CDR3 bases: TGCGCCAGCAGCCAAGAACCTACAGGGGCAGCCGGGGAGCTGTTTTTT.